This T cell receptor beta chain is from a study of blood T cell repertoires in COVID-19. Enrollees, about 18 to 89 years old, lived in some 24 US areas. The CDR3 totals 15 residues. V gave up 5 bases and J gave up 4 bases; unmatched junction bases: 3. The germline CDR1 and CDR2 sequences are MNHEY and SVGEGT. The repertoire was sequenced with immunoSEQ multiplex PCR; TCRdb's copy has only in-frame clones and lacks some. The sample includes a few hundred thousand clones, more than 80% of them seen just once. The origin of this receptor is a man aged 18-30 years who had recovered from COVID-19. The chain joins TRBV6-2 or TRBV6-3 to TRBJ2-3, with 13 bases lining up with TRBD2. Sequencing was performed on PBMCs or T cells enriched from blood (not recorded which). The CDR3 bases are TGTGCCAGCAGTCGGACTAGCGGGAGTGCAGATACGCAGTATTTT. It is translated as CASSRTSGSADTQYF.